What follows are 28 T cell receptor beta chains derived from one specimen sequenced in a study of tumor-infiltrating lymphocytes in primary liver carcinoma. Unsorted whole blood served as the source of blood RNA, and germline DNA was extracted as well. The authors made TCR beta cDNA from around 500 ng total RNA with a constant-region primer. Construction of TCR beta libraries relied on three successive nested multiplex PCR rounds employing slightly modified ARM-PCR. Amplification in the first two PCR rounds was performed using TRBV1-TRBV30 forward primers and a C-beta reverse primer for around 11 cycles each. From the multiplex PCR reads, TCRdb called clonotypes with MiXCR, one entry per CDR3 protein. Of 310,000 or so distinct CDR3 sequences listed, 65% are singletons. Input material: peripheral blood. These receptors all stem from a man in his forties with primary liver carcinoma and hepatitis B virus infection.

This clonotype was found a few times. The chain is built from TRBV5-5 and TRBJ2-3, with 12 bases that match TRBD2. The germline V gene has CDR1 SGHKS and CDR2 YYEKEE (reference sequence). The CDR3 runs 18 residues. V lost 1 base, J lost 0 bases, and 6 bases stayed unmatched. The CDR3 protein is CASSLPTSGRFSTDTQYF. In DNA, the CDR3 is TGTGCCAGCAGCTTGCCGACTAGCGGGAGATTTAGCACAGATACGCAGTATTTT. The whole variable domain, remainder taken from reference TRBV5-5 and TRBJ2-3, is DAGVTQSPTHLIKTRGQQVTLRCSPISGHKSVSWYQQVLGQGPQFIFQYYEKEERGRGNFPDRFSARQFPNYSSELNVNALLLGDSALYLCASSLPTSGRFSTDTQYFGPGTRLTVL.

The chain recombines TRBV13 with TRBJ2-7; D might be TRBD1 (6 bases). Trimming took off 4 bases at V and 4 bases at J, with 14 bases between the two ends. This CDR3 has 14 residues. Looked up from germline, CDR1 is PRHDT and CDR2 is FYEKMQ (reference sequence). Here the CDR3 DNA reads TGTGCCAGCAGCTCATGCCGGGACACTTACGAGCAGTACTTC. It encodes CASSSCRDTYEQYF.

Concerning this clonotype itself: Since a much larger clone is just one base distant, this may be a read error. The V gene is TRBV4-1, the J gene TRBJ2-3, with D tentatively TRBD1 (6 bases). The CDR3 runs to 14 residues. Germline-derived CDR1 and CDR2 are MGHRA and YSYEKL. The CDR3 is CASSQGAGTATQYF. The CDR3 nucleotides are TGCGCCAGCAGCCAGGGGGCTGGAACAGCTACGCAGTATTTT.

This clonotype was detected only a few times. The junction shows a germline mismatch at one end, possibly a read error. Here the CDR3 DNA reads TGTGGCATCAGTGAGGGGGGGAGCAAGAACACTGAAGCTTTCTTT. Its protein product is CGISEGGSKNTEAFF. The chain links TRBV10-3 to TRBJ1-1; possibly TRBD1 for D (6 bases). The CDR3 runs to 15 residues. Germline V gene data show CDR1 as ENHRY and CDR2 as SYGVKD.

On this clonotype itself: A much larger clone sits a single nucleotide away, making a read error possible. This chain links TRBV5-1 with TRBJ2-5; D possibly corresponds to TRBD1 (5 bases). CDR1 and CDR2 from the germline V gene are SGHRS and YFSETQ. The CDR3 is made up of 12 amino acids. CDR3 sequence (DNA): TGCACCAGCAGCTTGCCAGGGGAGACCCAGTACTTC. It specifies CTSSLPGETQYF.

Concerning this clonotype itself: At one end, the junction sequence differs from germline, possibly due to a read error. V and J are TRBV7-9 and TRBJ1-1, with D possibly matching TRBD1 (5 bases). Per germline, CDR1 SEHNR and CDR2 FQNEAQ (reference sequence). The CDR3 length is 13 residues. The CDR3 DNA is TGTGCCAGCAACTTAGGGGCGGGCTCCGAATCCTTCTTT. Translating it yields CASNLGAGSESFF.

This clonotype was picked up a small number of times. This rearrangement joins TRBV5-4 to TRBJ1-1; 7 nucleotides line up with TRBD1. This CDR3 contains 12 residues. Trimming removed 5 bases from V and 6 bases from J; junction bases left unmatched: 4. Looked up from germline, CDR1 is SGHNT and CDR2 is YYREEE (reference sequence). Here the CDR3 reads CASRGQTPEAFF. The CDR3 nucleotides read TGTGCCAGCAGGGGACAGACCCCTGAAGCTTTCTTT. Full variable domain (remainder filled in from reference TRBV5-4 and TRBJ1-1): ETGVTQSPTHLIKTRGQQVTLRCSSQSGHNTVSWYQQALGQGPQFIFQYYREEENGRGNFPPRFSGLQFPNYSSELNVNALELDDSALYLCASRGQTPEAFFGQGTRLTVV.

This clonotype was seen only once. The rearrangement links TRBV9 to TRBJ2-2; D gene uncertain. The germline V gene encodes CDR1 SGDLS and CDR2 YYNGEE. V was trimmed by 3 bases and J by 2 bases, leaving 5 bases between them. The CDR3 is 13 amino acids. CDR3 nucleotide sequence: TGTGCCAGCAGCGAAAACAACACCGGGGAGCTGTTTTTT. This gives the protein CASSENNTGELFF.

The chain carries TRBV7-9 and TRBJ2-5, with D possibly matching TRBD1 (6 bases). Germline V gives CDR1 SEHNR, CDR2 FQNEAQ (reference sequence). V lost 4 bases, J lost 3 bases, and 15 bases lay in between. CDR3 size: 15 residues. This chain's CDR3 is CASSYGQLDEETQYF. The CDR3 nucleotides are TGTGCCAGCAGCTACGGACAGCTAGATGAAGAGACCCAGTACTTC.

Notes on this clonotype: This may stem from a read error, because a much larger clone lies one nucleotide away. This CDR3 is CASNLEGGRIGELFF. The CDR3 DNA is TGTGCCAGCAACTTGGAGGGCGGGAGGATCGGGGAGCTGTTTTTT. The gene calls are TRBV5-4 and TRBJ2-2; the match to TRBD2 covers 8 bases. CDR3 size: 15 residues. The germline gives CDR1 SGHNT, CDR2 YYREEE (reference sequence).

Worth noting for this clonotype: An end of the junction does not agree with germline; a read error may underlie this. The chain uses TRBV5-4 and TRBJ2-1; D is possibly TRBD2 (6 bases). The CDR3 loop spans 15 amino acids. Germline V CDR1 and CDR2: SGHNT, YYREEE (reference sequence). CDR3 bases: TGTGCCAGCAGCTTGGATGGCGGGATTTACAATAAGCAGTTCTTC. As protein: CASSLDGGIYNKQFF.

The CDR3 nucleotides read TGCGCCAGCTCTAAAGCGGACCCTCAAGAGACCCAGTACTTC. Translated: CASSKADPQETQYF. V is TRBV10-1 and J is TRBJ2-5, with D possibly being TRBD2 (5 bases). The CDR3 length is 14 residues. V lost 8 bases and J lost 2, with 15 bases in between. Per germline, CDR1 WNHNN and CDR2 SYGVQD (reference sequence).

Regarding this clonotype: The CDR3 carries no conserved terminal phenylalanine or tryptophan, so it likely arises from a read error. The chain carries TRBV11-2 and TRBJ2-1, with TRBD1 matching over 7 bases. Germline V CDR1 and CDR2: SGHAT, FQNNGV. This CDR3 comprises 15 residues. The CDR3 loop reads CANSTRQGRLNEQFS. CDR3 DNA sequence: TGTGCCAACAGCACCCGACAGGGACGATTAAATGAGCAGTTCTCC.

The J gene is TRBJ1-4, the V gene TRBV5-4, with 10 bases aligning to TRBD1. V lost 4 bases to trimming and J lost 10 bases; unmatched junction nucleotides: 13. This CDR3 comprises 16 residues. Germline CDR1 reads SGHNT; CDR2 reads YYREEE (reference sequence). In DNA, the CDR3 is TGTGCCAGCAGCGTAGGAACCGGGACAGGGGTCCGAAAACTGTTTTTT. It is translated as CASSVGTGTGVRKLFF.

With regard to this clonotype: A read error may produce the germline difference seen at one junction end. The chain recombines TRBV4-1 with TRBJ2-3; D remains ambiguous. Per germline, CDR1 MGHRA and CDR2 YSYEKL. CDR3 size: 12 residues. CDR3 DNA: TGCGTCAGCAGCCAAGATCTCGATACGCAGTATTTT. This sequence encodes CVSSQDLDTQYF.

Worth noting for this clonotype: A junction end diverges from the germline sequence, so it may reflect a read error. The gene calls are TRBV11-2 and TRBJ2-3; D might be TRBD2 (6 bases). The CDR3 has 12 amino acids. Germline assignment: CDR1 SGHAT and CDR2 FQNNGV. The CDR3 DNA reads TGTGCCATCAGCCCGCAGGCTGGGGAGGAGTACTTT. It codes for CAISPQAGEEYF.

This clonotype was recorded at least ten times. The CDR3 DNA reads as TGTGCCAGCGACAGACAGGGGGGCCTCTACGAGCAGTACTTC. This gives the protein CASDRQGGLYEQYF. The J gene is TRBJ2-7, the V gene TRBV11-2; 9 nucleotides line up with TRBD1. CDR1 and CDR2 (germline): SGHAT, FQNNGV. V lost 8 bases to trimming and J lost 3 bases; unmatched junction nucleotides: 8. The CDR3 runs to 14 residues.

In the case of this clonotype: A read error may account for a junction end that differs from germline. The rearrangement links TRBV11-2 to TRBJ2-3; D is tentatively TRBD1 or TRBD2 (6 bases each). Germline V gene data show CDR1 as SGHAT and CDR2 as FQNNGV. This CDR3 comprises 16 residues. The CDR3 sequence: CASSLGGAMSTDTHYF. The CDR3 bases are TGTGCCAGCAGCTTAGGGGGGGCCATGAGCACAGATACGCATTATTTT.

This chain connects TRBV11-2 to TRBJ2-7; D is undetermined. The CDR3 sequence is 16 residues long. The V gene lost 1 base and the J gene lost 3 bases, with 16 bases spanning the gap. Germline loops: CDR1 SGHAT, CDR2 FQNNGV. For the CDR3, the DNA is TGTGCCAGCAGCTTAGCAGTGGCAGCCCTTCGCTACGAGCAGTACTTC. Amino acid sequence: CASSLAVAALRYEQYF.

Comments on this clonotype: Germline and junction disagree at one end, which may indicate a read error. The genes are TRBV12-3 or TRBV12-4 and TRBJ2-3; 8 bases match TRBD2. This CDR3 contains 17 residues. The CDR3 region is CASSIRIAGRPPDTHYF. CDR3 coding DNA: TGTGCCAGCAGTATCAGGATAGCGGGACGCCCCCCAGATACGCATTATTTT.

This chain uses TRBV7-8 with TRBJ2-4; the D gene is possibly TRBD2 (5 bases). The CDR3 is made up of 16 amino acids. The germline V gene encodes CDR1 SGHVS and CDR2 FQNEAQ. V lost 3 bases to trimming and J lost 11 bases, with 23 bases between them. The CDR3 here is CASSFEASRADYVQYF. The CDR3 nucleotides read TGTGCCAGCAGCTTTGAGGCTAGCCGGGCGGATTATGTTCAGTACTTC.

V is TRBV11-2 and J is TRBJ2-2; D gene unclear. The germline V gene has CDR1 SGHAT and CDR2 FQNNGV. V was cut by 5 bases and J by 5 bases, with 15 bases left in between. This CDR3 is built from 15 residues. CDR3 sequence: CASSKGILTTGELFF. The CDR3 region has the DNA TGTGCCAGCAGCAAAGGGATACTAACAACCGGGGAGCTGTTTTTT.

This clonotype was seen repeatedly, ten times or more. J is TRBJ2-7 and V is TRBV6-5; TRBD2 is a possible D gene (5 bases). The germline V and J ends were trimmed by 5 bases and 1 base, with 12 bases remaining between them. The germline V gene encodes CDR1 MNHEY and CDR2 SVGAGI. The CDR3 runs to 14 residues. CDR3 region: CASSLVRDSYEQYF. The CDR3 DNA sequence: TGTGCCAGCAGTCTCGTTCGGGATTCCTACGAGCAGTACTTC.

Worth noting for this clonotype: At one end, the junction sequence differs from germline, possibly due to a read error. V and J are TRBV6-5 and TRBJ2-7; TRBD1 matches 8 bases. CDR1 MNHEY and CDR2 SVGAGI come from the germline V gene. CDR3 size: 15 residues. Here the CDR3 reads CASRPAGGMSYEQYF. The CDR3 DNA reads TGTGCCAGCAGGCCCGCAGGGGGCATGTCCTATGAGCAGTACTTC.

On this clonotype: A much larger clone lies one base from this, so it may be a read error. The V and J genes are TRBV6-5 and TRBJ1-2; tentative D call: TRBD1 (5 bases). CDR1 is MNHEY, CDR2 SVGAGI, per germline. V gave up 0 bases and J gave up 5 bases, with 13 bases separating them. The CDR3 runs to 15 residues. The CDR3: CASSYSPGLAYGYTF. The CDR3 DNA is TGTGCCAGCAGTTACTCACCGGGACTGGCTTATGGCTACACCTTC.

V is TRBV11-1 and J is TRBJ2-7; TRBD2 aligns across 7 bases. Per the germline V gene, CDR1 is SGHAT and CDR2 is FQDESV (reference sequence). The J segment lost 6 bases and the V segment lost 11 bases, leaving 19 bases of the junction unmatched. The CDR3 has 15 amino acids. In nucleotides, the CDR3 is TGTGCCGGTAGTCAGAGCCGCGGACTAGGTGGCGAGCAGTACGTC. This encodes CAGSQSRGLGGEQYV.

Notes on this clonotype: This may stem from a read error, because a much larger clone lies one nucleotide away. The V gene is TRBV6-2 or TRBV6-3, the J gene TRBJ1-5; 8 positions match TRBD1. The CDR3 sequence is 19 residues long. The germline V gene has CDR1 MNHEY and CDR2 SVGEGT. Trimming cost V 5 bases and J 6 bases; bases outside gene matches: 21. CDR3 protein: CASSPRTTGVLKDCQPQHF. The CDR3 DNA reads TGTGCCAGCAGTCCTCGGACGACAGGGGTGTTGAAAGACTGTCAGCCCCAGCATTTT.

Only one count was recorded for this clonotype. The chain couples TRBV29-1 to TRBJ1-6, with 8 nucleotides matching TRBD1. Trimming cost V 5 bases and J 8 bases; bases outside gene matches: 5. The CDR3 runs to 13 residues. Germline loops: CDR1 SQVTM, CDR2 ANQGSEA. CDR3 DNA sequence: TGCAGCGTTACAGAGGACAGGGATTCACCCCTCCACTTT. Protein product: CSVTEDRDSPLHF. Full variable domain (missing parts from reference TRBV29-1 and TRBJ1-6): SAVISQKPSRDICQRGTSLTIQCQVDSQVTMMFWYRQQPGQSLTLIATANQGSEATYESGFVIDKFPISRPNLTFSTLTVSNMSPEDSSIYLCSVTEDRDSPLHFGNGTRLTVT.